This T cell receptor (beta chain) was captured in a study of T cells in Graves' hyperthyroidism and ophthalmopathy. Study-level findings and limits: In blood, most of the thyroid clonotypes expanded above 0.001 were also present.

Researchers amplified the TCR beta CDR3 regions from RNA transcripts. In the first-round RT-PCR of the TCR CDR3, the HTBI primer set was used. TCRdb redid the calling of the multiplex PCR reads with MiXCR, one entry per CDR3 protein. The repertoire holds about 420,000 distinct CDR3 sequences, with around 16% as singletons. In patients aged 18 to 65, hyperthyroidism was newly diagnosed, with duration under 2 months. Criteria for exclusion of patients were uncontrolled infection, other autoimmune disease, pregnancy or lactation. PBMCs were derived from around 10 ml fresh peripheral blood. Germline CDR1 is SNHLY and CDR2 is FYNNEI. CDR3 size: 13 residues. Trimming cost V 4 bases and J 4 bases, with 11 bases left between them. This clonotype was observed at least ten times. The antigen is unknown.

The V and J genes are TRBV2 and TRBJ2-7; D remains unclear. Sequencing input: blood. This clonotype was sampled from a woman between 18 and 29 years old with Graves' hyperthyroidism. Here the CDR3 reads CASSVGPQYEQYF. As DNA, the CDR3 is TGTGCCAGCAGTGTCGGACCGCAGTACGAGCAGTACTTC.